These 24 T cell receptor beta chains share one sample of origin, sequenced in a study of cytotoxic CD8 clonotypes in ibrutinib-treated CLL. The assay was immunoSEQ multiplex PCR, and TCRdb's table has in-frame clones only and misses some. The data show around 250,000 clones, roughly 74% seen once. The material sequenced was PBMCs, taken after 24 months of ibrutinib treatment. These receptors all stem from a human donor with chronic lymphocytic leukemia.

This chain links TRBV19 with TRBJ2-1, with D maybe TRBD1 (6 bases). Trimming took 5 bases from V and 6 from J, leaving 14 bases between them. The length of the CDR3 is 14 residues. Germline values: CDR1 LNHDA, CDR2 SQIVND (reference sequence). This chain's CDR3 is CASSWDTGGNEQFF. The CDR3 region has the DNA TGTGCCAGTAGTTGGGACACCGGCGGCAATGAGCAGTTCTTC.

This clone was seen once. V and J are TRBV30 and TRBJ2-2; TRBD1 or TRBD2 may be the D gene (5 bases each). CDR1 and CDR2 (germline): GTSNPN, SVGIG (reference sequence). The CDR3 runs to 16 residues. V was clipped by 6 bases and J by 0 bases, with 17 bases between them. As DNA, the CDR3 is TGTGCCTGCCCCTGGGACGGAAACGCGAACACCGGGGAGCTGTTTTTT. It specifies CACPWDGNANTGELFF.

The V and J genes are TRBV9 and TRBJ2-3; 8 nucleotides match TRBD1. Germline V gene sequence: CDR1 SGDLS, CDR2 YYNGEE. CDR3 length: 14 residues. Losses at the gene ends were 3 bases for V and 4 bases for J; bases not matched to a gene: 4. CDR3 sequence reads: CASSEQGVSDTQYF. The CDR3 DNA reads as TGTGCCAGCAGCGAACAGGGGGTTTCAGATACGCAGTATTTT.

The chain has TRBV25-1 and TRBJ1-1, with no clear D. The V gene lost 5 bases and the J gene lost 3 bases, with 13 bases spanning the gap. CDR3 size: 14 residues. Germline V gene data show CDR1 as MGHDK and CDR2 as SYGVNS. The CDR3 nucleotides read TGTGCCAGCAGTCTTTCGGAGGTTTACACTGAAGCTTTCTTT. It yields the protein CASSLSEVYTEAFF. The full variable domain, completed using reference TRBV25-1 and TRBJ1-1, is EADIYQTPRYLVIGTGKKITLECSQTMGHDKMYWYQQDPGMELHLIHYSYGVNSTEKGDLSSESTVSRIRTEHFPLTLESARPSHTSQYLCASSLSEVYTEAFFGQGTRLTVV.

The chain links TRBV14 to TRBJ1-1; 10 positions agree with TRBD1. CDR1 and CDR2 from the germline V gene are SGHDN and FVKESK. Trimming removed 2 bases from V and 3 bases from J; junction bases left unmatched: 3. CDR3 length: 15 residues. This chain's CDR3 is CASSQRTGGYTEAFF. CDR3 coding DNA: TGTGCCAGCAGCCAACGGACAGGGGGATACACTGAAGCTTTCTTT.

This chain connects TRBV28 to TRBJ1-5; D not certain. Germline V gene lookup returns CDR1 MDHEN and CDR2 SYDVKM. This CDR3 is 14 amino acids long. Trimming removed 3 bases from V and 3 bases from J, with 9 bases in between. Here the CDR3 DNA reads TGTGCCAGCAGTTTGAACGGACCCAATCAGCCCCAGCATTTT. Its translation is CASSLNGPNQPQHF.

This sequence joins TRBV15 and TRBJ1-2; no clear D. The CDR3 runs 13 residues. CDR1 and CDR2 (germline): LNHNV, YYDKDF (reference sequence). V was clipped by 1 base and J by 5 bases, with 8 bases between them. In DNA form, the CDR3 reads TGTGCCACCAGCAGAGGGACCACTTATGGCTACACCTTC. It translates to CATSRGTTYGYTF.

The chain uses TRBV30 and TRBJ2-7; D possibly matches TRBD1 or TRBD2 (6 bases each). With 6 bases removed from V and 0 bases from J, the gap between germline ends came to 15 bases. This CDR3 spans 14 amino acids. Germline V gene data show CDR1 as GTSNPN and CDR2 as SVGIG (reference sequence). CDR3 DNA sequence: TGTGCCTGTGAGTCGAGGGGGGACTCCTACGAGCAGTACTTC. Protein: CACESRGDSYEQYF. The full variable domain, its missing parts supplied by reference TRBV30 and TRBJ2-7, is SQTIHQWPATLVQPVGSPLSLECTVEGTSNPNLYWYRQAAGRGLQLLFYSVGIGQISSEVPQNLSASRPQDRQFILSSKKLLLSDSGFYLCACESRGDSYEQYFGPGTRLTVT.

V usage is TRBV13 and J usage is TRBJ2-4; the D gene is possibly TRBD2 (6 bases). V lost 6 bases and J lost 3, with 18 bases in between. Germline loops: CDR1 PRHDT, CDR2 FYEKMQ (reference sequence). This CDR3 region has 16 residues. For the CDR3, the DNA is TGTGCCAGCAGATCTCGGGGAGGATGGGACAAAAACATTCAGTACTTC. Translation: CASRSRGGWDKNIQYF.

The CDR3 reads CAWSGPGLALEQFF. CDR3 in DNA: TGTGCCTGGAGCGGTCCGGGACTAGCCCTCGAGCAGTTCTTC. The genes are TRBV30 and TRBJ2-1, with TRBD2 matching 9 bases. This CDR3 contains 14 residues. Losses at the gene ends were 3 bases for V and 10 bases for J; bases not matched to a gene: 10. The germline V gene has CDR1 GTSNPN and CDR2 SVGIG (reference sequence).

The chain employs TRBV2 and TRBJ2-6; D uncertain. The CDR3 length is 15 residues. V shed 8 bases and J shed 4 bases, with 15 bases lying between them. Germline CDR1 is SNHLY and CDR2 is FYNNEI. Written as DNA, the CDR3 is TGTGCCAGCGGAAAGCGACTGCCCGGGGCCAACGTCCTGACTTTC. It codes for CASGKRLPGANVLTF.

The rearrangement uses TRBV2 and TRBJ2-2; 8 bases line up with TRBD2. The CDR3 runs to 15 residues. Trimming cost V 7 bases and J 1 base; bases outside gene matches: 5. Germline assignment: CDR1 SNHLY and CDR2 FYNNEI. CDR3 in DNA: TGTGCCAGCACCTTTAGCGGGGAGAACACCGGGGAGCTGTTTTTT. Its translation is CASTFSGENTGELFF. Combining the CDR3 with reference TRBV2 and TRBJ2-2 gives the whole variable domain EPEVTQTPSHQVTQMGQEVILRCVPISNHLYFYWYRQILGQKVEFLVSFYNNEISEKSEIFDDQFSVERPDGSNFTLKIRSTKLEDSAMYFCASTFSGENTGELFFGEGSRLTVL.

This rearrangement joins TRBV28 to TRBJ1-1; D might be TRBD1 (6 bases). The V end lost 7 bases, the J end lost 1 base, and 13 bases lay between the germline ends. This CDR3 region has 14 residues. Germline loops: CDR1 MDHEN, CDR2 SYDVKM. CDR3 region: CASTPGQPNTEAFF. The CDR3 nucleotides are TGTGCCAGCACTCCGGGACAACCGAACACTGAAGCTTTCTTT. Drawing the rest from reference TRBV28 and TRBJ1-1, the complete variable domain is DVKVTQSSRYLVKRTGEKVFLECVQDMDHENMFWYRQDPGLGLRLIYFSYDVKMKEKGDIPEGYSVSREKKERFSLILESASTNQTSMYLCASTPGQPNTEAFFGQGTRLTVV.

This clone turned up a few times. V gene TRBV7-9 combines with J gene TRBJ2-7; 9 nucleotides line up with TRBD1. CDR3 length equals 14 residues. Losses at the gene ends were 1 base for V and 7 bases for J; bases not matched to a gene: 5. CDR1 is SEHNR and CDR2 is FQNEAQ in the germline V gene (reference sequence). This CDR3 is CASSLGQGEVEQYF. The CDR3 bases are TGTGCCAGCAGCTTAGGACAGGGGGAAGTAGAGCAGTACTTC.

On this clone itself: Different DNA sequences within this sample yield the same CDR3. The chain couples TRBV15 to TRBJ2-7; D perhaps matches TRBD1 (5 bases). V was pared by 3 bases and J by 4 bases, with 7 bases between. This CDR3 has 12 amino acids. Germline lookup yields CDR1 LNHNV and CDR2 YYDKDF (reference sequence). Here the CDR3 DNA reads TGTGCCACCAGCAGGGACACATACGAGCAGTACTTC. Protein product: CATSRDTYEQYF. The full variable domain, rest sourced from reference TRBV15 and TRBJ2-7, is DAMVIQNPRYQVTQFGKPVTLSCSQTLNHNVMYWYQQKSSQAPKLLFHYYDKDFNNEADTPDNFQSRRPNTSFCFLDIRSPGLGDTAMYLCATSRDTYEQYFGPGTRLTVT.

This chain links TRBV5-6 with TRBJ2-1, with D possibly TRBD2 on 5 matching bases. This CDR3 has 17 residues. Germline V CDR1 and CDR2: SGHDT, YYEEEE. Trimming removed 6 bases at V and 8 bases at J, with 27 bases between. CDR3 DNA: TGTGCCAGCACCATCTACCCCGGGGAAGGCCCGACGTATGAGCAGTTCTTC. As protein: CASTIYPGEGPTYEQFF.

The chain is built from TRBV4-3 and TRBJ2-7; TRBD2 aligns across 7 bases. The J segment lost 2 bases and the V segment lost 3 bases, leaving 10 bases of the junction unmatched. This CDR3 comprises 16 residues. Germline CDR1 LGHNA, CDR2 YSLEER. The CDR3 nucleotides read TGCGCCAGCAGCCATGTCGGCTCTAGCGGCACCTACGAGCAGTACTTC. This encodes CASSHVGSSGTYEQYF.

The CDR3 protein is CASSGGAGKGTDTQYF. In DNA form, the CDR3 reads TGTGCCAGCAGTGGAGGGGCAGGAAAGGGCACAGATACGCAGTATTTT. The gene calls are TRBV6-1 and TRBJ2-3; the D call may be TRBD1 or TRBD2 (5 bases each). CDR3 size: 16 residues. V dropped 4 bases and J dropped 1 base, with 15 bases sitting between them. Germline CDR1 is MNHNS and CDR2 is SASEGT.

This clone is a singleton in its sample. The chain couples TRBV9 to TRBJ2-5; unclear D gene. Per germline, CDR1 SGDLS and CDR2 YYNGEE. The CDR3 extends over 16 amino acids. The germline V and J ends were trimmed by 3 bases and 1 base, with 16 bases remaining between them. The CDR3 DNA reads as TGTGCCAGCAGCGGCCCAGTCTTTTCTGGCCAAGAGACCCAGTACTTC. Protein sequence: CASSGPVFSGQETQYF. Filled out from reference TRBV9 and TRBJ2-5, the complete variable domain reads DSGVTQTPKHLITATGQRVTLRCSPRSGDLSVYWYQQSLDQGLQFLIQYYNGEERAKGNILERFSAQQFPDLHSELNLSSLELGDSALYFCASSGPVFSGQETQYFGPGTRLLVL.

V gene TRBV7-9 combines with J gene TRBJ2-3; 11 nucleotides line up with TRBD2. This CDR3 is built from 17 residues. Germline loops: CDR1 SEHNR, CDR2 FQNEAQ (reference sequence). The V gene end was trimmed by 5 bases and the J gene end by 4 bases; junction bases not matched to a gene: 11. The chain's CDR3 is CASSPQIILAGADTQYF. The CDR3 DNA sequence: TGTGCCAGCAGCCCACAGATAATACTAGCGGGAGCAGATACGCAGTATTTT.

This rearrangement joins TRBV19 to TRBJ1-1; D call uncertain. Germline assignment: CDR1 LNHDA and CDR2 SQIVND (reference sequence). This CDR3 has 14 amino acids. Trimming removed 4 bases at V and 1 base at J, with 10 bases between. CDR3 in amino acids: CASSTRESNTEAFF. The DNA for the CDR3 is TGTGCCAGTAGTACCCGGGAGTCGAACACTGAAGCTTTCTTT.

The genes are TRBV5-1 and TRBJ2-5; 9 bases are a match to TRBD2. The trim removed 0 bases at V and 5 bases at J, leaving 8 bases unmatched. The CDR3 is 16 amino acids. Per germline, CDR1 SGHRS and CDR2 YFSETQ. The CDR3 here is CASSLVGVAGVETQYF. In nucleotides, the CDR3 is TGCGCCAGCAGCTTGGTAGGGGTAGCGGGAGTTGAGACCCAGTACTTC.

This clone was seen only a few times. The V gene is TRBV15, the J gene TRBJ1-5; D not certain. Germline V gene lookup returns CDR1 LNHNV and CDR2 YYDKDF (reference sequence). This CDR3 is built from 15 residues. The V and J ends lost 0 bases and 4 bases respectively, with 10 bases between them. CDR3 coding DNA: TGTGCCACCAGCAGAGATCTTGGGGTTAATCAGCCCCAGCATTTT. Encoded protein: CATSRDLGVNQPQHF.

This chain connects TRBV7-2 to TRBJ2-1; 7 bases are a match to TRBD2. The V gene end was trimmed by 1 base and the J gene end by 0 bases; junction bases not matched to a gene: 9. This CDR3 spans 18 amino acids. CDR1 and CDR2 (germline): SGHTA, FQGNSA. The CDR3 region has the DNA TGTGCCAGCAGCTTAGTTTTGAGCGGGGTGAGCTCCTACAATGAGCAGTTCTTC. Translated, it gives CASSLVLSGVSSYNEQFF.